Shown below are 23 T cell receptor beta chains from a single sample sequenced in a study of T cell responses to AZD1222 COVID-19 vaccine. TCRdb's table, derived via immunoSEQ multiplex PCR, lists solely in-frame clones and lacks some. This table has around 150,000 clones, 85% to 90% appearing once. The source material was peripheral blood, sampled on day 0 of AZD1222 vaccination. The receptors were gathered from an adult in good health.

This CDR3 is CASSPLAINTEAFF. The CDR3 bases are TGTGCCAGCAGCCCTTTGGCGATTAACACTGAAGCTTTCTTT. The chain combines TRBV5-5 with TRBJ1-1; unclear D gene. Trimming left V 4 bases short and J 2 bases short, with 12 bases between. The germline V gene has CDR1 SGHKS and CDR2 YYEKEE (reference sequence). The CDR3 extends over 14 amino acids.

The chain has TRBV6-6 and TRBJ2-1; maybe TRBD2 (5 bases). V gave up 2 bases and J gave up 4 bases, with 12 bases separating them. Germline-derived CDR1 and CDR2 are MNHNY and SVGAGI (reference sequence). This CDR3 comprises 15 residues. Here the CDR3 DNA reads TGTGCCAGCAGTTACACCCTCAGAGGGTACAATGAGCAGTTCTTC. Protein product: CASSYTLRGYNEQFF.

The chain recombines TRBV6-5 with TRBJ2-1, with 12 bases fitting TRBD2. The CDR3 contains 15 residues. CDR1 MNHEY and CDR2 SVGAGI come from the germline V gene. V shed 6 bases, J shed 8 bases, and the junction held 8 bases outside the gene matches. CDR3 protein: CASSLLAGGVHEQFF. The CDR3 nucleotides read TGTGCCAGCAGCCTACTAGCGGGGGGCGTACATGAGCAGTTCTTC.

The rearrangement joins TRBV28 to TRBJ2-3; the D call may be TRBD1 or TRBD2 (5 bases each). CDR1 and CDR2 from the germline V gene are MDHEN and SYDVKM. The CDR3 totals 15 residues. Trimming took 6 bases from V and 2 from J, leaving 15 bases between them. This CDR3 is CASSQGSGFTDTQYF. For the CDR3, the DNA is TGTGCCAGCAGCCAGGGTTCGGGATTCACAGATACGCAGTATTTT.

The chain recombines TRBV30 with TRBJ1-6, with 8 bases identical to TRBD1. CDR3 length: 15 amino acids. V lost 0 bases and J lost 5; bases outside the gene matches: 3. Germline V gives CDR1 GTSNPN, CDR2 SVGIG (reference sequence). The CDR3, as DNA: TGTGCCTGGAGTGTACAGGGGGGACATAATTCACCCCTCCACTTT. Protein: CAWSVQGGHNSPLHF. Based on the CDR3 plus reference TRBV30 and TRBJ1-6, the full variable domain is SQTIHQWPATLVQPVGSPLSLECTVEGTSNPNLYWYRQAAGRGLQLLFYSVGIGQISSEVPQNLSASRPQDRQFILSSKKLLLSDSGFYLCAWSVQGGHNSPLHFGNGTRLTVT.

For the CDR3, the DNA is TGTGCCAGCAGCCAACAGGGGGTAAATCAGCCCCAGCATTTT. It encodes CASSQQGVNQPQHF. The chain is built from TRBV11-2 and TRBJ1-5; 8 bases map to TRBD1. CDR3 size: 14 residues. Unmatched junction bases numbered 4, after V lost 5 bases and J lost 4 bases. CDR1 and CDR2 (germline): SGHAT, FQNNGV.

The genes are TRBV11-2 and TRBJ1-2; possible D gene TRBD1, 5 bases. The V gene's germline CDR1 is SGHAT and CDR2 FQNNGV. V was clipped by 1 base and J by 4 bases, with 10 bases between them. There are 14 residues in the CDR3. CDR3 region: CASSLGGARYGYTF. CDR3 nucleotides: TGTGCCAGCAGCTTAGGGGGCGCTCGCTATGGCTACACCTTC.

The V call is TRBV7-9, the J call TRBJ2-7; perhaps TRBD1 as D (6 bases). Germline CDR1 and CDR2: SEHNR and FQNEAQ (reference sequence). The V and J ends lost 2 bases and 5 bases respectively, with 13 bases between them. CDR3 size: 14 residues. Here the CDR3 reads CASSLTGQYHEQYF. The CDR3 nucleotides are TGTGCCAGCAGCTTAACCGGACAGTACCACGAGCAGTACTTC.

This clone was observed once. DNA of the CDR3: TGCGCCAGCAGCCTCCGGGACAGGGCTTCTAATGAAAAACTGTTTTTT. This translates into CASSLRDRASNEKLFF. The rearrangement uses TRBV5-1 and TRBJ1-4; the match to TRBD1 covers 9 bases. The CDR3 is made up of 16 amino acids. The V and J ends lost 4 bases and 3 bases, in that order; junction bases with no gene match: 7. Looked up from germline, CDR1 is SGHRS and CDR2 is YFSETQ.

The chain combines TRBV14 with TRBJ1-1; unclear D gene. The germline V gene has CDR1 SGHDN and CDR2 FVKESK. V was shortened by 0 bases and J by 0 bases, with 2 bases between the two germline ends. The CDR3 is 13 residues long. The CDR3 loop is CASSQDLNTEAFF. DNA of the CDR3: TGTGCCAGCAGCCAAGATCTGAACACTGAAGCTTTCTTT.

V gene TRBV5-5 combines with J gene TRBJ2-1; TRBD1 aligns across 11 bases. V lost 2 bases and J lost 4; bases outside the gene matches: 2. The CDR3 extends over 15 amino acids. Germline V gene sequence: CDR1 SGHKS, CDR2 YYEKEE (reference sequence). The CDR3 coding sequence is TGTGCCAGCAGCTTCGGGACAGGGGGTTACAATGAGCAGTTCTTC. Translating it yields CASSFGTGGYNEQFF.

This rearrangement joins TRBV5-4 to TRBJ2-4, with TRBD1 matching 7 bases. CDR3 size: 12 residues. CDR1 and CDR2 (germline): SGHNT, YYREEE (reference sequence). Unmatched junction bases numbered 0, after V lost 1 base and J lost 8 bases. This CDR3 is CASSLTGDIQYF. The CDR3 DNA reads TGTGCCAGCAGCTTGACAGGGGACATTCAGTACTTC. Variable domain in full (rest from reference TRBV5-4 and TRBJ2-4): ETGVTQSPTHLIKTRGQQVTLRCSSQSGHNTVSWYQQALGQGPQFIFQYYREEENGRGNFPPRFSGLQFPNYSSELNVNALELDDSALYLCASSLTGDIQYFGAGTRLSVL.

This chain connects TRBV30 to TRBJ1-2, with 7 bases aligning to TRBD1. There are 15 residues in the CDR3. J lost 2 bases, V lost 3 bases, and 9 bases had no gene match. Germline V lookup: CDR1 GTSNPN, CDR2 SVGIG (reference sequence). The CDR3 DNA sequence: TGTGCCTGGAGGACGACAGGGTATGCCAACTATGGCTACACCTTC. Translation: CAWRTTGYANYGYTF.

This clone was seen only a few times. The rearrangement links TRBV4-3 to TRBJ2-6; TRBD1 agrees at 8 bases. The CDR3 has 16 amino acids. Trimming cost V 2 bases and J 2 bases; bases outside gene matches: 2. The germline CDR1 and CDR2 sequences are LGHNA and YSLEER. The DNA of the CDR3 is TGCGCCAGCAGCCAACGGACAGGGACTGGGGCCAACGTCCTGACTTTC. Translating it yields CASSQRTGTGANVLTF.

The chain carries TRBV5-6 and TRBJ1-2; D might be TRBD1 (5 bases). Germline CDR1 reads SGHDT; CDR2 reads YYEEEE. This CDR3 is 15 amino acids long. Trimming cost V 0 bases and J 4 bases, with 13 bases left between them. In nucleotides, the CDR3 is TGTGCCAGCAGCTTGGGAACAGGAACAGGCTATGGCTACACCTTC. This gives the protein CASSLGTGTGYGYTF.

This clone was counted between two and nine times. The chain employs TRBV28 and TRBJ1-1, with a possible D match to TRBD1 (5 bases). Per germline, CDR1 MDHEN and CDR2 SYDVKM. V was cut by 3 bases and J by 3 bases, with 17 bases left in between. The CDR3 spans 16 residues. In DNA form, the CDR3 reads TGTGCCAGCAGTTTGGTGGGGACCCCGGGGTACACTGAAGCTTTCTTT. Protein sequence: CASSLVGTPGYTEAFF.

This clone has a handful of counts. The V gene is TRBV3-1 (or the pseudogene TRBV3-2), the J gene TRBJ2-7; D assignment may be TRBD1 or TRBD2 (6 bases each). Between the trimmed V and J ends, which lost 5 bases and 12 bases, there was a span of 14 bases. The CDR3 is 11 residues long. In germline, CDR1 is LGHDT, CDR2 YNNKEL (reference sequence). In nucleotides, the CDR3 is TGTGCCAGCAGCTCCGGGGGCCCTCGGTACTTC. Amino acid sequence: CASSSGGPRYF.

J is TRBJ2-6 and V is TRBV9; D gene uncertain. The length of the CDR3 is 15 residues. Germline CDR1 reads SGDLS; CDR2 reads YYNGEE. Trimming left V 0 bases short and J 4 bases short, with 8 bases between. The CDR3 nucleotides read TGTGCCAGCAGCGTAGAAGTGCGGGGGGCCAACGTCCTGACTTTC. This codes for CASSVEVRGANVLTF.

The chain combines TRBV30 with TRBJ1-5, with no clear D. CDR1 is GTSNPN, CDR2 SVGIG, per germline (reference sequence). V shed 3 bases and J shed 3 bases, with 12 bases lying between them. This CDR3 spans 14 amino acids. The CDR3 sequence: CAWSRSSINQPQHF. The CDR3 nucleotides are TGTGCCTGGAGCCGCAGCTCAATCAATCAGCCCCAGCATTTT.

The J gene is TRBJ2-7, the V gene TRBV4-1; 9 bases are a match to TRBD1. Germline CDR1 and CDR2: MGHRA and YSYEKL. This CDR3 has 15 residues. V lost 2 bases and J lost 2; bases outside the gene matches: 4. The CDR3 loop is CASSQPGQGPYEQYF. For the CDR3, the DNA is TGCGCCAGCAGCCAACCGGGACAGGGACCCTACGAGCAGTACTTC.

The chain uses TRBV5-1 and TRBJ2-3, with D hard to call. The V end lost 4 bases, the J end lost 3 bases, and 12 bases lay between the germline ends. The CDR3 sequence is 14 residues long. CDR1 is SGHRS and CDR2 is YFSETQ in the germline V gene. The chain's CDR3 is CASSLGWGTDTQYF. In nucleotides, the CDR3 is TGCGCCAGCAGCCTGGGATGGGGTACAGATACGCAGTATTTT. Together with reference TRBV5-1 and TRBJ2-3, the CDR3 gives the full variable domain: KAGVTQTPRYLIKTRGQQVTLSCSPISGHRSVSWYQQTPGQGLQFLFEYFSETQRNKGNFPGRFSGRQFSNSRSEMNVSTLELGDSALYLCASSLGWGTDTQYFGPGTRLTVL.

The chain couples TRBV2 to TRBJ1-6; 8 bases line up with TRBD1. Germline V gene sequence: CDR1 SNHLY, CDR2 FYNNEI. Losses at the gene ends were 5 bases for V and 4 bases for J; bases not matched to a gene: 7. CDR3 length: 16 residues. As DNA, the CDR3 is TGTGCCAGCAGTCCCCCGGGACAGGAGTATAATTCACCCCTCCACTTT. Residues: CASSPPGQEYNSPLHF.

The chain combines TRBV28 with TRBJ2-1; TRBD1 is a possible D gene (9 bases). The CDR3 spans 18 residues. The ends were cut back, 4 bases at V and 7 bases at J, with 26 bases in the middle. CDR1 and CDR2 (germline): MDHEN, SYDVKM. The CDR3 DNA is TGTGCCAGCAGTTATGGACAGGGGAGGATAGCGGGGTATAATGAGCAGTTCTTC. Translating it yields CASSYGQGRIAGYNEQFF.